Below, 11 T cell receptor beta chains from the same sample are listed, as sequenced in a study of T cell clonality in common variable immunodeficiency. Broader study findings: In common variable immunodeficiency, TCR beta chains reportedly carried fewer deletions and N-nucleotide insertions.

Sequenced by immunoSEQ multiplex PCR; TCRdb stores in-frame clones only, minus some. The repertoire shows some 19,000 clones, none seen only once; the top ten take 24%. Their target antigens are unknown. The sequenced material came from peripheral blood mononuclear cells. These receptors were obtained from a human donor with common variable immunodeficiency.

As to this clone: Read sequence stops 3 residues before the CDR3 end, and the germline J gene provides the missing end. This chain uses TRBV7-9 with TRBJ1-5, with a tentative D call TRBD1 (6 bases). Trimming removed 3 bases from V and 6 bases from J, with 9 bases in between. CDR3 size: 13 residues. CDR1 and CDR2 from the germline V gene are SEHNR and FQNEAQ (reference sequence). CDR3 amino acids: CASSFSQGQPQHF. CDR3 DNA (partial): TGTGCCAGCAGCTTCTCACAGGGTCAGCCC. Full variable domain (rest looked up from reference TRBV7-9 and TRBJ1-5): DTGVSQNPRHKITKRGQNVTFRCDPISEHNRLYWYRQTLGQGPEFLTYFQNEAQLEKSRLLSDRFSAERPKGSFSTLEIQRTEQGDSAMYLCASSFSQGQPQHFGDGTRLSIL.

In the case of this clone: The sequenced fragment ends 3 residues before the CDR3 boundary, so the rest is inferred from the germline J gene. The chain is built from TRBV19 and TRBJ2-2; D remains ambiguous. Trimming took off 3 bases at V and 1 base at J, with 6 bases between the two ends. Germline V CDR1 and CDR2: LNHDA, SQIVND (reference sequence). The CDR3 contains 14 residues. CDR3 bases read: TGTGCCAGTAGTATCAGTCAGAACACCGGGGAG. Amino acid sequence: CASSISQNTGE. In full, the CDR3 reads CASSISQNTGELFF.

This clone was seen more than once but under ten times. The CDR3 extends 3 residues past the end of the read, so its final part is completed from the germline J gene. V and J are TRBV7-9 and TRBJ1-1; 8 positions match TRBD1. Germline-derived CDR1 and CDR2 are SEHNR and FQNEAQ (reference sequence). The CDR3 loop spans 12 amino acids. The CDR3 sequence: CASSLRQGEAFF. The sequenced part of the CDR3 DNA is TGTGCCAGCAGCCTCAGACAGGGGGAA.

The sample holds a few counts of this clone. The read falls 3 residues short of the CDR3 end, and the missing part is taken from the germline J gene. V and J are TRBV19 and TRBJ1-2; 7 bases line up with TRBD1. Trimming cost V 5 bases and J 4 bases; bases outside gene matches: 13. This CDR3 has 16 residues. The germline V gene encodes CDR1 LNHDA and CDR2 SQIVND (reference sequence). The CDR3 loop is CASSPGTVGFGYGYTF. CDR3 DNA, as far as it was read: TGTGCCAGTAGTCCGGGGACAGTTGGGTTTGGCTATGGC.

This clone turned up a few times. With the read ending 3 residues before the CDR3 end, the germline J gene is used to fill in that end. The gene calls are TRBV7-6 and TRBJ2-3, with no clear D. Germline CDR1 SGHVS, CDR2 FNYEAQ. CDR3 length: 14 amino acids. V gave up 2 bases and J gave up 3 bases, with 9 bases separating them. The CDR3 DNA, read in part, is TGTGCCAGCAGCTTATTGTACGCGACAGATACG. This sequence encodes CASSLLYATDT. The full CDR3 sequence reads CASSLLYATDTQYF.

This clone has ten or more counts. The read stops 3 residues short of the end of the CDR3; the missing end is completed from the germline J gene. This rearrangement joins TRBV5-4 to TRBJ2-1, with TRBD1 as a possible D gene (6 bases). The V end was cut by 1 base, the J end by 7 bases, with 12 bases between. This CDR3 spans 14 amino acids. The germline CDR1 and CDR2 sequences are SGHNT and YYREEE (reference sequence). CDR3 protein: CASSLTGWVNEQFF. The part of the CDR3 DNA that was read is TGTGCCAGCAGCTTGACAGGGTGGGTGAATGAG. Full variable domain (missing parts from reference TRBV5-4 and TRBJ2-1): ETGVTQSPTHLIKTRGQQVTLRCSSQSGHNTVSWYQQALGQGPQFIFQYYREEENGRGNFPPRFSGLQFPNYSSELNVNALELDDSALYLCASSLTGWVNEQFFGPGTRLTVL.

This clone was observed a few times. The CDR3 end lies 3 residues beyond the end of the read and is filled in from the germline J gene. The chain joins TRBV20-1 to TRBJ2-7, with D uncertain. Germline lookup yields CDR1 DFQATT and CDR2 SNEGSKA (reference sequence). V was clipped by 2 bases and J by 2 bases, with 13 bases between them. The CDR3 has 14 amino acids. The part of the CDR3 DNA that was read is TGCAGTGCTAGATATATCACTACAACCTACGAG. Protein sequence: CSARYITTTYE. The whole CDR3 protein is CSARYITTTYEQYF.

This clone showed up just a few times. CDR3 amino acids: CASSLASYGYTF. The covered CDR3 bases are TGTGCCAGCAGCTTAGCCAGCTATGGC. The V gene is TRBV7-9, the J gene TRBJ1-2; D ambiguous. The read gets to within 3 residues of the CDR3 end, and the germline J gene fills in the rest. From germline, CDR1 is SEHNR and CDR2 FQNEAQ (reference sequence). CDR3 size: 12 residues. Trimming stripped 0 bases from V and 4 bases from J, with 3 bases between.

A note on this clone: Read data end 3 residues before the CDR3 end; the end is taken from the germline J gene. V gene TRBV19 combines with J gene TRBJ1-2, with D unresolved. The V gene lost 2 bases and the J gene lost 3 bases, with 7 bases spanning the gap. The CDR3 is 13 amino acids. CDR1 LNHDA and CDR2 SQIVND come from the germline V gene (reference sequence). The CDR3 reads CASSIPGDYGYTF. The DNA read from the CDR3 is TGTGCCAGTAGTATACCCGGGGACTATGGC.

This clone is classed as medium-sized. The read ends 3 residues shy of where the CDR3 ends; the end is completed using the germline J gene. The chain links TRBV18 to TRBJ2-5; weak D call: TRBD1 (5 bases). This CDR3 comprises 18 residues. Trimming removed 0 bases at V and 2 bases at J, with 19 bases between. The V gene's germline CDR1 is KGHSH and CDR2 LQKENI. The CDR3 sequence: CASSPPQTNKDTQETQYF. Incomplete CDR3 DNA: TGTGCCAGCTCACCACCCCAAACAAATAAGGACACACAAGAGACC.

Turning to this clone: The CDR3 end is not reached by the read, which stops 3 residues before it; the germline J gene fills it in. This chain uses TRBV19 with TRBJ1-2, with a weak D call TRBD1 (6 bases). The CDR3 sequence is 15 residues long. Trimming took 2 bases from V and 5 from J, leaving 15 bases between them. The germline V gene encodes CDR1 LNHDA and CDR2 SQIVND (reference sequence). The sequenced part of the CDR3 DNA is TGTGCCAGTAGTATACAGTTTGGGGGCGCGTATGGC. As protein: CASSIQFGGAYG. The full-length CDR3 reads as CASSIQFGGAYGYTF. The full variable domain, completed using reference TRBV19 and TRBJ1-2, is DGGITQSPKYLFRKEGQNVTLSCEQNLNHDAMYWYRQDPGQGLRLIYYSQIVNDFQKGDIAEGYSVSREKKESFPLTVTSAQKNPTAFYLCASSIQFGGAYGYTFGSGTRLTVV.